The subject of this entry is one T cell receptor (beta chain). The antigen this receptor binds is unknown. Per-base quality was not reported, and no clone a single base away is much larger than it. The data derive from a study of blood T cells in healthy people across ages (dated by TCRdb to the mid-2010s). Broadly, across the study: In model experiments, roughly one uniquely barcoded TCR beta cDNA molecule per two T cells was captured by template switching. The study analyzed two additional independent replicas of 1 million unique cDNA reads from the same blood draw for two donors, one aged 18 to 30 and one aged 80 or older. The donors were split into four age groups: young (average about 16 years), middle-aged (roughly 40), aged (roughly 60) and long-lived (under 90). Age-related changes in TCR beta repertoire diversity were measured in the study by deep sequencing normalized with unique cDNA molecular identifiers.

What the authors observed across the whole study: Estimates of total diversity based on one million sequenced T cells were regarded as lower bounds and as underestimates. Donor CMV infection status was unknown, potentially confounding age-related changes in expanded clonotypes. The long-lived group showed more naive CD4+ T cells, fewer expanded clones and increased TCR diversity than the aged group, suggesting age selection. A strong correlation was found between observed TCR beta diversity and the percentage of naive T cells measured by flow cytometry. Since profiling was done on bulk unsorted PBMCs, naive and antigen-experienced compartments could not be conclusively compared. As age increased, observed TCR beta diversity per million T cells dropped in a roughly linear way, and a significant reduction was already evident by age about 40.

The library came from 5' RACE. Sequencing was carried out with an Illumina HiSeq 2500. A second PCR of about 7 to 12 cycles was run with a J-beta primer mix and a sample-barcoded 5' primer. A unique molecular identifier was introduced onto each TCR beta cDNA molecule by a template-switch 5' adaptor carrying 12 random nucleotides. At least 2.5 million CDR3-containing paired-end reads were obtained from each sample. First-strand cDNA was synthesized from all RNA with the Mint cDNA synthesis kit, primed by a TRBC-specific oligonucleotide. After uracil-DNA glycosylase treatment, a first 18-cycle PCR used universal primers M1SS and BC2_uni_R on all cDNA. In the original analysis: For normalization, 1 million high-quality reads, each with a distinct molecular identifier, were randomly selected from each sample. Reads with shared molecular identifiers were discarded instead of being binned into consensus sequences. MiTCR, with a Q25 quality threshold and the strictest error-elimination algorithm, was used for CDR3 identification, clonotype clustering and error correction. Lower-bound total TCR beta diversity was estimated with a nonparametric unseen species model using Euler transformation. TCRdb reran the public reads through fastp at Q25 and MiXCR, keeping productive beta chains. One record per CDR3 amino acid sequence lists the most common genes and DNA. The V and J calls shown here were made by TCRdb, not taken from the authors' results. Recorded for this sample are 750,000 to 950,000 distinct CDR3 sequences; roughly 25% of them occurred a single time. The top ten clonotypes cover roughly 3.1% of the sample.

Donors were about 36 systemically healthy Caucasian individuals from Russia aged 6 to 90 years. Each donor gave about 9.8 milliliters of peripheral blood, drawn into EDTA-treated Vacutainer tubes. Ficoll-Paque density-gradient centrifugation was used to isolate PBMCs, with at least 6 million per sample. Total RNA, at least 6 micrograms per sample, was extracted from PBMCs with Trizol reagent. For every donor, an aliquot of PBMCs went through flow cytometry to measure the percentages of naive CD45RAhigh/CD27high T cells. Trimming removed 4 bases from V and 5 bases from J, leaving 13 bases between the germline ends. According to the germline V gene, CDR1 reads SGHRS and CDR2 reads YFSETQ. The CDR3 numbers 13 residues from cysteine through phenylalanine. Only the CDR3 DNA is retained, 39 bases long and in frame from the first base. This sample also belongs to another study, concerning T cells of mothers and their children. As that second paper reports: Donors were nine systemically healthy Caucasian individuals: three mothers and their six children. cDNA synthesis used all of the extracted RNA, with roughly 1.5 ug of RNA in each 15 ul reaction. Sample barcodes and 2-4 random nucleotides were added via the M1S primer in the second PCR. Over 8 million TCR beta CDR3 reads were obtained for each mother, and 2.5 million to 3 million reads were obtained for each child. Thymic selection similarly shapes TCR recombination output in related and unrelated pairs, with minor effect from inherited differences. Normalized repertoire overlap in related mother-child pairs was always slightly higher than in unrelated mother-child pairs, but the difference was never significant. With a sensitivity of approximately 92 clones per million clonotypes, no persistent microchimeric T cell clones were detected. To look for features that set related mother-child pairs apart from unrelated individuals, the researchers ran deep NGS to compare the TCR beta repertoires of mothers and children. The mean age was around 42 +/- 4 years for the mothers and roughly 10 +/- 4 years for the children. Libraries were sequenced on Illumina HiSeq 2000 with 100+100 nt paired-end reads after adapter ligation with NEBNext reagents. To avoid cross-contamination, the mother libraries and the child libraries were prepared a month apart and sequenced in separate runs. Between about 500,000 and 2,300,000 distinct TCR beta clonotypes were identified per donor. Naive TCR beta clonotypes were estimated from low-frequency clonotypes matched to each donor's FACS-determined naive share, without sorting.

This chain is built from TRBV5-1 and TRBJ2-7; the D gene identity is not certain. The receptor was isolated from a boy aged 5-17 years in good health. The specimen sequenced was blood. Read as DNA, the sequence is TGCGCCAGCAGCCCCGGGCAACAGAACGAGCAGTACTTC. Its amino acids are CASSPGQQNEQYF.